This passage covers 4 T cell receptor beta chains from one sample sequenced in a study of CD8 T cells in Susac syndrome. With random hexamers, reverse transcription was performed on about 0.5 to 1 ug of RNA. TCRdb passed the immunoSEQ multiplex PCR reads through MiXCR, listing each CDR3 protein once. This table holds a few hundred thousand distinct CDR3 sequences, 65% to 90% found once. The sequenced material came from CD8+ T cells from PBMCs. All receptors derive from a human donor with multiple sclerosis.

The chain employs TRBV2 and TRBJ1-5; maybe TRBD1 (5 bases). Trimming stripped 5 bases from V and 7 bases from J, with 15 bases between. There are 14 residues in the CDR3. Germline V gives CDR1 SNHLY, CDR2 FYNNEI. CDR3 protein: CASSTLQGNQPQHF. The CDR3 DNA reads as TGTGCCAGCAGTACTCTCCAGGGAAACCAGCCCCAGCATTTT.

This clonotype was seen a handful of times. This chain uses TRBV9 with TRBJ2-2; D might be TRBD2 (5 bases). V lost 2 bases to trimming and J lost 1 base, with 6 bases between them. Germline CDR1 reads SGDLS; CDR2 reads YYNGEE. This CDR3 region has 14 residues. The CDR3 DNA sequence: TGTGCCAGCAGCGTTGGAGGGAACACCGGGGAGCTGTTTTTT. It encodes CASSVGGNTGELFF.

This chain uses TRBV2 with TRBJ1-5; D unresolved. Germline V CDR1 and CDR2: SNHLY, FYNNEI. The CDR3 has 14 residues. Trimming took off 7 bases at V and 9 bases at J, with 19 bases between the two ends. This CDR3 is CASKEEAVPLPQHF. The CDR3 DNA follows: TGTGCCAGCAAAGAGGAGGCAGTTCCTTTGCCCCAGCATTTT.

This clonotype was counted a few times. The CDR3 sequence: CASMERVADTEAFF. The CDR3 DNA sequence: TGTGCCAGCATGGAAAGGGTCGCCGACACTGAAGCTTTCTTT. The chain links TRBV6-1 to TRBJ1-1, with D uncertain. The length of the CDR3 is 14 residues. V gave up 7 bases and J gave up 3 bases, with 15 bases separating them. Germline values: CDR1 MNHNS, CDR2 SASEGT.